Shown below are 32 T cell receptor beta chains from a single sample sequenced in a study of T-cell memory formation after mild COVID-19. Each CDR3 protein is one row after TCRdb ran MiXCR on the 5' RACE reads. The repertoire holds some 150,000 distinct CDR3 sequences, 14% seen once, with less than 30% in the top ten. The sequencing sample was made of PBMCs or a T cell subset sorted from them (not recorded which). The receptors here all came from an adult woman who had mild COVID-19 (a few samples of this study predate the infection). Cell type and time point are not known.

The V gene is TRBV6-5, the J gene TRBJ1-2; D unresolved. V lost 2 bases and J lost 6, with 10 bases in between. Germline loops: CDR1 MNHEY, CDR2 SVGAGI. The CDR3 totals 13 residues. The chain's CDR3 is CASSYIGWDGYTF. DNA for the CDR3: TGTGCCAGCAGTTACATCGGTTGGGATGGCTACACCTTC.

V gene TRBV7-3 combines with J gene TRBJ2-1; D may be TRBD1 (6 bases). V was trimmed by 6 bases and J by 8 bases, leaving 20 bases between them. The CDR3 length is 15 residues. Germline lookup yields CDR1 SGHTA and CDR2 FQGTGA. Written as DNA, the CDR3 is TGTGCCAGCAGTTCGACAGGCGGTCGATACGATGAGCAGTTCTTC. Translation gives CASSSTGGRYDEQFF.

This chain uses TRBV7-8 with TRBJ1-2; TRBD1 matches at 8 bases. CDR1 and CDR2 (germline): SGHVS, FQNEAQ. The V and J ends lost 3 bases and 3 bases, in that order; junction bases with no gene match: 3. The CDR3 length is 14 residues. The CDR3 region is CASSFSGGDYGYTF. The CDR3 coding sequence is TGTGCCAGCAGCTTTTCAGGGGGCGACTATGGCTACACCTTC.

The rearrangement joins TRBV5-6 to TRBJ2-7; D may be TRBD2 (5 bases). The germline V gene has CDR1 SGHDT and CDR2 YYEEEE. V lost 4 bases, J lost 0 bases, and 14 bases lay in between. This CDR3 spans 15 amino acids. The CDR3 DNA sequence: TGTGCCAGCAGCATCTGGACGGGGAACTCCTACGAGCAGTACTTC. Translating it yields CASSIWTGNSYEQYF.

The table lists this clonotype with a few counts. This chain links TRBV4-1 with TRBJ1-2, with D possibly being TRBD1 (5 bases). The CDR3 length is 13 residues. The germline gives CDR1 MGHRA, CDR2 YSYEKL. The V end lost 6 bases, the J end lost 7 bases, and 15 bases lay between the germline ends. The CDR3 loop is CASSRDGATGYTF. CDR3 coding DNA: TGCGCCAGCAGTCGTGACGGGGCGACTGGCTACACCTTC.

The rearrangement uses TRBV7-3 and TRBJ2-5, with D perhaps TRBD1 (6 bases). This CDR3 contains 17 residues. The germline V gene encodes CDR1 SGHTA and CDR2 FQGTGA. V was clipped by 2 bases and J by 5 bases, with 21 bases between them. CDR3: CASSLGNAGAAVETQYF. The CDR3 nucleotides are TGTGCCAGCAGCTTAGGGAATGCAGGGGCAGCCGTGGAGACCCAGTACTTC.

This clonotype was picked up many times. The chain links TRBV6-2 or TRBV6-3 to TRBJ2-1; D is unclear. This CDR3 is built from 13 residues. V was trimmed by 6 bases and J by 2 bases, leaving 8 bases between them. Germline CDR1 and CDR2: MNHEY and SVGEGT. The DNA for the CDR3 is TGTGCCAGCAGCAGAAATACCTACAATGAGCAGTTCTTC. The encoded protein is CASSRNTYNEQFF.

In its sample, this clonotype was seen a few times. This chain uses TRBV9 with TRBJ2-2; no clear D. This CDR3 is built from 16 residues. Germline CDR1 reads SGDLS; CDR2 reads YYNGEE. Trimming shortened V by 3 bases and J by 0 bases, and 12 bases separated the two germline ends. DNA of the CDR3: TGTGCCAGCAGCGCCTCGGCCGTAACGAACACCGGGGAGCTGTTTTTT. Translated: CASSASAVTNTGELFF.

This clonotype was seen more than once but under ten times. The chain uses TRBV5-1 and TRBJ2-7, with 11 bases matching TRBD1. This CDR3 has 15 amino acids. The V gene's germline CDR1 is SGHRS and CDR2 YFSETQ. V lost 4 bases to trimming and J lost 6 bases; unmatched junction nucleotides: 9. This CDR3 reads CASSLNTGTGGEQYF. In DNA form, the CDR3 reads TGCGCCAGCAGCCTTAACACCGGGACAGGGGGCGAGCAGTACTTC.

This clonotype has ten or more counts. The V call is TRBV5-5, the J call TRBJ1-2, with 7 bases lining up with TRBD1. Per the germline V gene, CDR1 is SGHKS and CDR2 is YYEKEE (reference sequence). The CDR3 is 15 amino acids. The V and J ends lost 3 bases and 2 bases, in that order; junction bases with no gene match: 7. The DNA of the CDR3 is TGTGCCAGCAGCTCGATACCGGGACAGAACTATGGCTACACCTTC. The encoded protein is CASSSIPGQNYGYTF.

This chain links TRBV7-9 with TRBJ2-2; D unresolved. Germline V gene data show CDR1 as SEHNR and CDR2 as FQNEAQ (reference sequence). There are 15 residues in the CDR3. Trimming cost V 5 bases and J 5 bases, with 15 bases left between them. The CDR3 sequence: CASSPVGWSTGELFF. The DNA for the CDR3 is TGTGCCAGCAGCCCAGTGGGGTGGTCGACCGGGGAGCTGTTTTTT.

This clonotype was recorded a few times. This chain joins TRBV5-1 and TRBJ1-2; 8 bases line up with TRBD1. V shed 4 bases and J 2 bases; nucleotides not matched to a gene: 4. The CDR3 sequence is 14 residues long. From germline, CDR1 is SGHRS and CDR2 YFSETQ. CDR3 nucleotide sequence: TGCGCCAGCAGCACGGGACAGGAGAACTATGGCTACACCTTC. Translation: CASSTGQENYGYTF.

For this clonotype: A junction boundary mismatches the germline segment, possibly from a read error. The chain has TRBV9 and TRBJ1-1; no clear D. CDR3 size: 12 residues. Germline V gene data show CDR1 as SGDLS and CDR2 as YYNGEE. The CDR3 loop is CASSVENTEDFF. The CDR3 DNA sequence: TGTGCCAGCAGCGTAGAAAATACTGAAGATTTCTTT.

The V and J genes are TRBV15 and TRBJ2-5; tentatively, D is TRBD1 (5 bases). The CDR3 extends over 15 amino acids. The germline V and J ends were trimmed by 5 bases and 2 bases, with 15 bases remaining between them. CDR1 LNHNV and CDR2 YYDKDF come from the germline V gene (reference sequence). The CDR3 DNA is TGTGCCACCAGCCGCGTACAGGAGAAGCAAGAGACCCAGTACTTC. Amino acids: CATSRVQEKQETQYF.

The chain links TRBV30 to TRBJ2-7; 7 bases map to TRBD1. CDR1 and CDR2 (germline): GTSNPN, SVGIG (reference sequence). After removal of 2 bases from V and 2 bases from J, the junction contained 6 bases not matched to a gene. The length of the CDR3 is 14 residues. The CDR3 loop reads CAWSPGQPPYEQYF. The CDR3 DNA reads TGTGCCTGGAGTCCGGGACAGCCACCCTACGAGCAGTACTTC.

The rearrangement links TRBV6-5 to TRBJ2-7; a possible D gene is TRBD2 (5 bases). CDR1 is MNHEY, CDR2 SVGAGI, per germline. This CDR3 is 16 amino acids long. V lost 2 bases, J lost 2 bases, and 16 bases lay in between. CDR3: CASSYEGVGITYEQYF. DNA of the CDR3: TGTGCCAGCAGTTACGAGGGAGTCGGTATTACCTACGAGCAGTACTTC.

In this sample, this clonotype is medium-sized. The chain joins TRBV20-1 to TRBJ2-1; D possibly corresponds to TRBD2 (6 bases). The V gene lost 6 bases and the J gene lost 1 base, with 10 bases spanning the gap. This CDR3 is built from 13 residues. The germline gives CDR1 DFQATT, CDR2 SNEGSKA (reference sequence). CDR3 residues: CSAGGLSYNEQFF. The CDR3, as DNA: TGCAGTGCGGGTGGACTATCCTACAATGAGCAGTTCTTC.

This clonotype appeared a few times. V is TRBV19 and J is TRBJ1-6; D perhaps matches TRBD1 (5 bases). With 3 bases removed from V and 13 bases from J, the gap between germline ends came to 10 bases. Germline CDR1 is LNHDA and CDR2 is SQIVND (reference sequence). This CDR3 has 12 residues. CDR3: CASSMANRPLHF. As DNA, the CDR3 is TGTGCCAGTAGTATGGCGAACAGGCCCCTCCACTTT.

This clonotype was counted ten times or more. This rearrangement joins TRBV12-3 or TRBV12-4 to TRBJ2-7; 10 positions agree with TRBD2. V was clipped by 6 bases and J by 6 bases; unmatched bases: 5. CDR3 length equals 13 residues. The CDR3 loop reads CASSSGGAGEQYF. In DNA form, the CDR3 reads TGTGCCAGCAGCAGCGGGGGGGCTGGCGAGCAGTACTTC.

This chain uses TRBV7-7 with TRBJ2-1; the match to TRBD1 covers 9 bases. J gave up 8 bases and V 5 bases, and 7 bases lay outside the gene matches. The CDR3 runs to 14 residues. Germline loops: CDR1 SSHAT, CDR2 FNYEAQ (reference sequence). The CDR3 DNA reads TGTGCCAGCAGCACGCAACAGGGGGCGGATGAGCAGTTCTTC. Amino acid sequence: CASSTQQGADEQFF.

The chain employs TRBV6-2 or TRBV6-3 and TRBJ1-5; D is ambiguous. The V end lost 6 bases, the J end lost 5 bases, and 14 bases lay between the germline ends. CDR1 is MNHEY, CDR2 SVGEGT, per germline. This CDR3 is 14 amino acids long. CDR3 nucleotides: TGTGCCAGCAGCCCGGGAGTGCCTGATCAGCCCCAGCATTTT. Protein: CASSPGVPDQPQHF.

Many counts were recorded for this clonotype. The V and J genes are TRBV9 and TRBJ2-2; D gene uncertain. The germline V gene has CDR1 SGDLS and CDR2 YYNGEE. This CDR3 contains 17 residues. V was cut by 4 bases and J by 1 base, with 17 bases left in between. The CDR3 nucleotides read TGTGCCAGCAGCATCCCACTTGACGGGCGGAACACCGGGGAGCTGTTTTTT. It encodes CASSIPLDGRNTGELFF.

This clonotype was detected a few times. V is TRBV6-5 and J is TRBJ2-5, with D perhaps matching TRBD1 (5 bases). Trimming stripped 4 bases from V and 3 bases from J, with 12 bases between. The CDR3 spans 14 residues. CDR1 is MNHEY, CDR2 SVGAGI, per germline. Here the CDR3 DNA reads TGTGCCAGCAGTTTACGACAGCCAAAAGAGACCCAGTACTTC. It yields the protein CASSLRQPKETQYF.

The chain recombines TRBV20-1 with TRBJ2-7; 11 nucleotides match TRBD2. The germline gives CDR1 DFQATT, CDR2 SNEGSKA (reference sequence). The CDR3 is 20 amino acids. V shed 3 bases, J shed 2 bases, and the junction held 21 bases outside the gene matches. CDR3 residues: CSASAMTGTSGSYLTYEQYF. The CDR3 nucleotides read TGCAGTGCTAGTGCGATGACCGGGACTAGCGGCTCATACCTCACCTACGAGCAGTACTTC.

The V call is TRBV12-3 or TRBV12-4, the J call TRBJ2-7, with a weak D call TRBD2 (6 bases). This CDR3 is 15 amino acids long. The ends were cut back, 1 base at V and 4 bases at J, with 14 bases in the middle. In nucleotides, the CDR3 is TGTGCCAGCAGTTTAGGAGGCGGCGCGGGGTACGAGCAGTACTTC. This sequence encodes CASSLGGGAGYEQYF.

This clonotype was counted between two and nine times. The chain employs TRBV7-8 and TRBJ1-5; D unclear. From germline, CDR1 is SGHVS and CDR2 FQNEAQ. V lost 5 bases, J lost 1 base, and 9 bases lay in between. The CDR3 is 14 residues long. CDR3 protein: CASSPSVSNQPQHF. CDR3 DNA sequence: TGTGCCAGCAGCCCCTCGGTAAGCAATCAGCCCCAGCATTTT. Using reference TRBV7-8 and TRBJ1-5 for the parts outside the CDR3, the full variable domain is GAGVSQSPRYKVAKRGQDVALRCDPISGHVSLFWYQQALGQGPEFLTYFQNEAQLDKSGLPSDRFFAERPEGSVSTLKIQRTQQEDSAVYLCASSPSVSNQPQHFGDGTRLSIL.

This CDR3 reads CASSVGGGLTEAFF. The CDR3 DNA reads TGTGCCAGCAGCGTAGGTGGGGGGTTGACTGAAGCTTTCTTT. The V call is TRBV9, the J call TRBJ1-1; D perhaps matches TRBD1 (5 bases). The V gene's germline CDR1 is SGDLS and CDR2 YYNGEE. With 0 bases removed from V and 5 bases from J, the gap between germline ends came to 11 bases. The CDR3 covers 14 residues.

This clonotype was observed a handful of times. The chain links TRBV7-2 to TRBJ2-3, with D possibly called TRBD1 or TRBD2 (5 bases each). The CDR3 is 16 residues long. V shed 5 bases and J shed 4 bases, with 19 bases lying between them. Germline lookup yields CDR1 SGHTA and CDR2 FQGNSA. CDR3 sequence reads: CASSLEGRALPDTQYF. CDR3 DNA sequence: TGTGCCAGCAGCCTAGAGGGGCGGGCTTTGCCAGATACGCAGTATTTT.

This clonotype showed up just a few times. The gene calls are TRBV6-5 and TRBJ2-7; 10 positions agree with TRBD2. Trimming cost V 6 bases and J 1 base; bases outside gene matches: 9. Germline-derived CDR1 and CDR2 are MNHEY and SVGAGI. The CDR3 spans 16 residues. The CDR3 is CASRQLLAGRSYEQYF. CDR3 bases: TGTGCCAGCAGACAGCTACTAGCGGGGAGATCCTACGAGCAGTACTTC.

J is TRBJ2-1 and V is TRBV4-2, with 9 bases aligning to TRBD2. V lost 4 bases and J lost 5; bases outside the gene matches: 6. This CDR3 region has 15 residues. Germline CDR1 LGHNA, CDR2 YNFKEQ. The CDR3 reads CASSPGLAGHNEQFF. CDR3 DNA: TGTGCCAGCAGCCCGGGACTAGCCGGACACAATGAGCAGTTCTTC.

The V call is TRBV24-1, the J call TRBJ2-7; maybe TRBD2 (6 bases). Per germline, CDR1 KGHDR and CDR2 SFDVKD. The CDR3 covers 14 residues. The V gene lost 3 bases and the J gene lost 3 bases, with 11 bases spanning the gap. The CDR3 loop is CATSDAGPHYEQYF. The CDR3 bases are TGTGCCACCAGTGATGCGGGACCGCACTACGAGCAGTACTTC.

For the CDR3, the DNA is TGTGCCAGCAGTTTAGTCGGAGGACAGGACTACACCTTC. It is translated as CASSLVGGQDYTF. V gene TRBV27 combines with J gene TRBJ1-2; TRBD1 matches at 7 bases. J was trimmed by 10 bases and V by 2 bases; bases with no gene match: 7. The germline gives CDR1 MNHEY, CDR2 SMNVEV (reference sequence). The CDR3 is 13 residues long.